These 13 T cell receptor beta chains were sequenced from one sample in a study of breast tumors, draining lymph nodes, adjacent tissues. Breast cancer patients provided tissue from their axillary draining lymph nodes. TCRdb redid the calling of the multiplex PCR reads with MiXCR, one entry per CDR3 protein. The sample has approximately 130,000 distinct CDR3 sequences, around 20% seen once. The sequencing sample was made of axillary lymph node tissue. The receptor source for this set is a female donor with breast cancer. Some clones in this sample may be carry-over from other donors' samples.

This clonotype has at least ten counts. The rearrangement links TRBV6-1 to TRBJ2-3, with 9 bases aligning to TRBD2. This CDR3 has 15 residues. Looked up from germline, CDR1 is MNHNS and CDR2 is SASEGT. V shed 4 bases and J 3 bases; nucleotides not matched to a gene: 5. CDR3 coding DNA: TGTGCCAGCAGTGGGGCTAGCGGGAATACAGATACGCAGTATTTT. Protein: CASSGASGNTDTQYF.

V and J are TRBV19 and TRBJ2-4; 9 bases are shared with TRBD1. Trimming took 5 bases from V and 2 from J; bases not matched to a gene: 10. The length of the CDR3 is 17 residues. Germline assignment: CDR1 LNHDA and CDR2 SQIVND (reference sequence). The CDR3 DNA sequence: TGTGCCAGTAGTCAAGGGACAGGGCTCGGGACCAAAAACATTCAGTACTTC. Protein sequence: CASSQGTGLGTKNIQYF.

About this clonotype: The junction differs from germline at one of its ends, possibly a read error. The J gene is TRBJ1-3, the V gene TRBV18; the D is unclear. There are 15 residues in the CDR3. CDR1 is KGHSH, CDR2 LQKENI, per germline. The CDR3 nucleotides are TGTGCCAGCTCATCCCGGACCTCTTCCCCGTACACCACATATTTT. It translates to CASSSRTSSPYTTYF.

This clonotype has a count of ten or more. The CDR3 nucleotides read TGTGCCAGCAGCGGGACTAGCGGGAGTTGGTTGAATGAGCAGTTCTTC. Amino acid sequence: CASSGTSGSWLNEQFF. V and J are TRBV6-5 and TRBJ2-1; 14 nucleotides line up with TRBD2. V lost 6 bases and J lost 7; bases outside the gene matches: 8. The CDR3 runs 16 residues. The V gene's germline CDR1 is MNHEY and CDR2 SVGAGI.

This clonotype was detected many times. The chain uses TRBV19 and TRBJ2-1; 9 nucleotides agree with TRBD2. The V and J ends lost 1 base and 9 bases, in that order; junction bases with no gene match: 4. Germline V gives CDR1 LNHDA, CDR2 SQIVND (reference sequence). The CDR3 loop spans 14 amino acids. The CDR3 loop is CASSIGGLAPEQFF. The CDR3 bases are TGTGCCAGTAGTATAGGGGGACTAGCTCCTGAGCAGTTCTTC.

The sample holds many counts of this clonotype. The chain is built from TRBV9 and TRBJ2-5; 7 nucleotides match TRBD2. This CDR3 spans 16 amino acids. The V segment lost 0 bases and the J segment 4 bases; nucleotides outside the gene matches: 9. Germline V CDR1 and CDR2: SGDLS, YYNGEE. The CDR3 reads CASSVGEGERGETQYF. As DNA, the CDR3 is TGTGCCAGCAGCGTAGGGGAGGGCGAGAGGGGAGAGACCCAGTACTTC.

This clonotype was seen repeatedly, ten times or more. The chain carries TRBV7-3 and TRBJ2-2, with 11 bases that match TRBD1. V was clipped by 2 bases and J by 9 bases; unmatched bases: 8. The germline V gene has CDR1 SGHTA and CDR2 FQGTGA. The CDR3 contains 16 residues. CDR3 nucleotides: TGTGCCAGCAGCTTATTAGGGACAGGGGGTTACAGGGAGCTGTTTTTT. This sequence encodes CASSLLGTGGYRELFF.

Many counts were recorded for this clonotype. The chain has TRBV20-1 and TRBJ2-3; D unresolved. V lost 7 bases and J 4 bases, leaving 18 bases between the germline ends. This CDR3 contains 14 residues. Germline CDR1 DFQATT, CDR2 SNEGSKA (reference sequence). This CDR3 is CSGSKGSGADTQYF. CDR3 DNA sequence: TGCAGTGGATCTAAGGGCTCGGGCGCAGATACGCAGTATTTT.

This clonotype was recorded many times. V gene TRBV5-1 combines with J gene TRBJ1-4, with TRBD1 matching over 11 bases. This CDR3 has 16 residues. With 3 bases clipped from V and 7 bases from J, the junction kept 8 bases outside the gene matches. Germline V gives CDR1 SGHRS, CDR2 YFSETQ. The CDR3 nucleotides read TGCGCCAGCAGCTGCCTGGACAGGGGGCGCCGTGAAAAACTGTTTTTT. This codes for CASSCLDRGRREKLFF.

For this clonotype: A read error may be the cause here, since a much bigger clone is one base away. V is TRBV5-1 and J is TRBJ2-6, with D unresolved. Germline V CDR1 and CDR2: SGHRS, YFSETQ. The germline V and J ends were trimmed by 6 bases and 0 bases, with 7 bases remaining between them. The CDR3 loop spans 14 amino acids. The CDR3 reads CASNVYSGANVLTF. The CDR3 region has the DNA TGCGCCAGCAACGTTTACTCTGGGGCCAACGTCCTGACTTTC.

In this sample, this clonotype turned up many times. The chain uses TRBV9 and TRBJ2-1, with 9 bases fitting TRBD1. V was clipped by 4 bases and J by 4 bases; unmatched bases: 6. This CDR3 has 15 residues. Germline CDR1 SGDLS, CDR2 YYNGEE. The CDR3 DNA follows: TGTGCCAGCAGCCTTGTGACAGGGGGTTACAATGAGCAGTTCTTC. Translated, it gives CASSLVTGGYNEQFF.

This clonotype occurred many times. V and J are TRBV5-1 and TRBJ2-1, with D unresolved. The CDR3 has 11 amino acids. From germline, CDR1 is SGHRS and CDR2 YFSETQ. V was trimmed by 4 bases and J by 10 bases, leaving 9 bases between them. Written as DNA, the CDR3 is TGCGCCAGCAGCCCCGACGCGGAGCAGTTCTTC. Protein: CASSPDAEQFF.

The genes are TRBV5-6 and TRBJ2-7; a possible D gene is TRBD2 (6 bases). From germline, CDR1 is SGHDT and CDR2 YYEEEE. Trimming removed 4 bases at V and 9 bases at J, with 14 bases between. CDR3 length equals 12 residues. The CDR3 is CASSRDSLGQYF. CDR3 DNA sequence: TGTGCCAGCAGCCGGGACTCCCTAGGGCAGTACTTC. Full variable domain (rest looked up from reference TRBV5-6 and TRBJ2-7): DAGVTQSPTHLIKTRGQQVTLRCSPKSGHDTVSWYQQALGQGPQFIFQYYEEEERQRGNFPDRFSGHQFPNYSSELNVNALLLGDSALYLCASSRDSLGQYFGPGTRLTVT.